This TCR beta chain came from a study of CD8+ T cells in alopecia areata (dated by TCRdb to 2016 to 2018). Context from the whole study: The treated patients took part in an open-label pilot trial in which moderate-to-severe alopecia areata was treated with oral tofacitinib at 5 to 10 mg twice daily. For the treated patients, the SALT score, which quantifies what percentage of scalp surface area is affected, served as the measure of disease severity. Tofacitinib-treated patients had biopsies at baseline and at 4 and 24 weeks of treatment, with a later scalp biopsy in several patients. TCRbeta CDR3 regions were amplified by immunoSEQ multiplex PCR with 35 Vbeta forward and 13 Jbeta reverse primers. Scalp clonality was compared among normal scalp (n=4), patchy alopecia areata scalp (n=8), and alopecia totalis/universalis scalp (n=8). In humans, TCRbeta sequencing was performed on scalp tissue and on sorted CD4+ and CD8+ peripheral blood T cells from healthy controls and from patients with patchy or totalis/universalis alopecia areata. RNA came from the PAXgene miRNA kit for fixed scalp, the miRNeasy kit for PBMCs, and the RNeasy kit for mouse skin. Tofacitinib was administered for 6 to 18 months, and 6 months of follow-up off drug were then conducted to assess delayed response and recurrence. In both human patients and the C3H/HeJ mouse model, the study applied high-throughput TCRbeta sequencing to look at T cell clonal expansion in alopecia areata.

Libraries were constructed by the immunoSEQ multiplex PCR assay. For TCR sequencing, RNA was extracted from every sample and reverse transcribed into cDNA to serve as template. First-strand cDNA was synthesized using SuperScript III with a 2:1 mix of oligo-dT and random hexamers. Amplification bias was assessed with a synthetic immune receptor repertoire, and residual bias was removed computationally. The paper's data handling went like this. Raw reads were preprocessed for error removal, and CDR3 was defined according to IMGT conventions as running from the conserved cysteine to phenylalanine. Clonality was calculated as 1 minus Shannon entropy normalized by log2 of the number of productive unique TCRs. Whether scalp clones were CD4 or CD8 was inferred by matching scalp TCRbeta sequences against CD4 and CD8 repertoires sorted from blood. Imported from immuneACCESS, the table was reduced by TCRdb to in-frame sequences with V and J called. These copies leave out some clones; in studies compared against another copy, an unresolved V gene accounts for under half, and the cause of the remainder is not known. V, J and clone size were drawn from that table, and D and trimming were deduced from the DNA. The sample data list hundreds of thousands of clones, and over 45% of these were observed just once. The ten largest make up about 0.9% of the sample.

Sample treatment or condition, as interpreted from the label and publication: oral pan-JAK inhibitor, 5-10 mg twice daily. Lesional scalp punch biopsies and peripheral blood were collected from alopecia areata patients. PBMCs were isolated by density centrifugation and stained for CD3, CD4 and CD8, after which CD4+ and CD8+ T cells were sorted on a FACSAria. A remark on this clone: Its specific antigen is unknown. Per-base quality was not reported, and no clone a single base away is much larger than it.

General study outcomes and caveats: Scalp clonality and the number of expanded CD8+ clones among the top 100 scalp clones were significantly decreased by tofacitinib. Because the treated cohort was small and had only one nonresponder, larger studies are needed to examine links between baseline CD8+ expansion and response. Compared with normal scalp, lesional scalp, particularly in alopecia totalis/universalis, had higher clonality and more expanded CD8+ clones, which suggests antigenic drive. Compared with mice, TCR sequences shared between patients were less clear, possibly partly because of HLA diversity across the patient population. During tofacitinib treatment, many expanded lesional clones stuck around in both scalp and blood, and this persistence may partly explain why relapse happens after treatment is stopped. Unlike mouse skin, where gammadelta T cells dominate, normal human skin contains resident alphabeta T cells that get sequenced too, which complicates analysis of the scalp TCR repertoire.

The clonotype originates from a human donor with alopecia areata. The sample in question was CD4+ T cells sorted from blood, obtained at roughly week 52, from a patient treated with tofacitinib.

The nucleotide sequence reads as follows: TGTGCCAGCGCCGAAAGAGAGGGGAACACTGAAGCTTTCTTT. The resulting protein is CASAEREGNTEAFF. The chain links TRBV2 with TRBJ1-1; the D gene assignment is ambiguous. V and J are truncated by 8 bases and 1 base respectively, leaving an intervening sequence of 14 bases. Spanning cysteine to phenylalanine, the CDR3 consists of 14 amino acids. Only the CDR3 region is kept as DNA, spanning 42 bases read in frame from base 1. Based on the germline V gene, the CDR1 and CDR2 sequences are SNHLY and FYNNEI.